This T cell receptor (beta chain) was sequenced during a study of T-cell reconstitution after alpha-beta-depleted transplantation in children. General study results and limits: After transplant, high TCRbeta diversity at day 60 in some patients arose from surviving recipient T cells and thymic progenitors. T-cell counts and diversity were attributed mostly to newly produced T cells one year after transplant. Expanded clones from the graft, numbering several hundred, reportedly supplied alpha-beta T cells about two months after transplant.

The TCRbeta library was prepared with unique molecular identifiers. TCRdb reprocessed the PCR reads with MiXCR, giving one entry per CDR3 protein. The repertoire holds approximately 800,000 distinct CDR3 sequences, with under 20% as singletons. For this clonotype: The antigen is unknown.

The CDR3 is 11 residues long. CDR1 DFQATT and CDR2 SNEGSKA come from the germline V gene (reference sequence). Trimming removed 5 bases from V and 5 bases from J, with 9 bases in between. The source material was PBMCs, mostly from graft donor cells, sampled 360 days after TCRalphabeta/CD19-depleted stem cell transplant. The chain is built from TRBV20-1 and TRBJ2-5, with D possibly TRBD1 on 5 matching bases. The TCR sequence derives from a male patient younger than 18 who had a stem cell transplant for acute lymphoblastic leukemia, so the T cells may come from the graft donor. Here the CDR3 reads CSASAGETQYF. The CDR3 DNA reads as TGCAGTGCTTCCGCAGGGGAGACCCAGTACTTC.